Each of the 26 T cell receptor beta chains below was sequenced from the same sample in a study of glioma-infiltrating T cells after dendritic cell vaccination. Method: immunoSEQ multiplex PCR; TCRdb's copy keeps in-frame clones and lacks some. The data contain 85,000 to 100,000 clones, 85% of them singletons. Time point here: after dendritic cell vaccination, including at tumor progression/relapse. Sequences were derived from blood, sampled after dendritic cell vaccination. These receptors were taken from a human donor with glioblastoma.

V usage is TRBV7-2 and J usage is TRBJ2-3, with D unresolved. Germline V gives CDR1 SGHTA, CDR2 FQGNSA. V lost 0 bases, J lost 6 bases, and 7 bases lay in between. The CDR3 sequence is 13 residues long. CDR3 DNA sequence: TGTGCCAGCAGCTTAGCCGACGGGGATACGCAGTATTTT. This sequence encodes CASSLADGDTQYF.

The chain couples TRBV6-6 to TRBJ2-7, with D possibly being TRBD2 (7 bases). There are 15 residues in the CDR3. V dropped 6 bases and J dropped 4 bases, with 19 bases sitting between them. Germline values: CDR1 MNHNY, CDR2 SVGAGI (reference sequence). The CDR3 bases are TGTGCCAGCAGGGACCCCGGGGGCGGGAGTTACGAGCAGTACTTC. This encodes CASRDPGGGSYEQYF.

There are a few counts of this clone. J is TRBJ1-2 and V is TRBV9; 8 bases agree with TRBD1. Germline V lookup: CDR1 SGDLS, CDR2 YYNGEE. CDR3 length: 16 residues. J gave up 1 base and V 3 bases, and 8 bases lay outside the gene matches. DNA for the CDR3: TGTGCCAGCAGCGAGCCGACAGGGGAAATTAACTATGGCTACACCTTC. It yields the protein CASSEPTGEINYGYTF.

The J gene is TRBJ2-5, the V gene TRBV13; 7 positions agree with TRBD1. TRBJ2-7 matches the DNA end more closely, so the J call is doubtful. The CDR3 spans 13 residues. Looked up from germline, CDR1 is PRHDT and CDR2 is FYEKMQ (reference sequence). The CDR3 DNA is TGTGCCAGCAGCAACCGGGACAGCTACGAGCAGTACTTC. This translates into CASSNRDSYEQYF.

This clone has only one observation. V and J are TRBV6-5 and TRBJ1-1; D uncertain. The germline gives CDR1 MNHEY, CDR2 SVGAGI. V lost 4 bases and J lost 1, with 10 bases in between. The length of the CDR3 is 14 residues. In DNA form, the CDR3 reads TGTGCCAGCAGTTTCCTGACGGGGAACACTGAAGCTTTCTTT. The encoded protein is CASSFLTGNTEAFF.

This clone showed up just once. V is TRBV15 and J is TRBJ2-7; TRBD1 matches at 8 bases. V gave up 4 bases and J gave up 7 bases; unmatched junction bases: 3. Germline values: CDR1 LNHNV, CDR2 YYDKDF (reference sequence). This CDR3 is built from 12 residues. CDR3 sequence: CATSTRTGEQYF. The CDR3 DNA is TGTGCCACCAGCACACGGACAGGGGAGCAGTACTTC.

This clone was found once. The rearrangement links TRBV28 to TRBJ1-1; D perhaps matches TRBD1 (6 bases). V lost 6 bases and J lost 1, with 15 bases in between. The length of the CDR3 is 15 residues. The germline V gene encodes CDR1 MDHEN and CDR2 SYDVKM. CDR3 region: CASRPGTLWNTEAFF. CDR3 nucleotides: TGTGCCAGCAGACCGGGGACACTTTGGAACACTGAAGCTTTCTTT. Filled out from reference TRBV28 and TRBJ1-1, the complete variable domain reads DVKVTQSSRYLVKRTGEKVFLECVQDMDHENMFWYRQDPGLGLRLIYFSYDVKMKEKGDIPEGYSVSREKKERFSLILESASTNQTSMYLCASRPGTLWNTEAFFGQGTRLTVV.

The V and J genes are TRBV7-2 and TRBJ2-7; TRBD1 is a possible D gene (5 bases). This CDR3 contains 15 residues. The germline gives CDR1 SGHTA, CDR2 FQGNSA. V lost 1 base and J 2 bases, leaving 12 bases between the germline ends. For the CDR3, the DNA is TGTGCCAGCAGCTTAGGTCCAGGGAATACCTACGAGCAGTACTTC. The encoded protein is CASSLGPGNTYEQYF.

The chain employs TRBV2 and TRBJ2-7; 10 nucleotides match TRBD2. In germline, CDR1 is SNHLY, CDR2 FYNNEI. The trim removed 7 bases at V and 3 bases at J, leaving 12 bases unmatched. This CDR3 region has 16 residues. CDR3 sequence: CASTIISGTSDYEQYF. CDR3 bases: TGTGCCAGCACCATAATTTCCGGGACTAGCGACTACGAGCAGTACTTC.

The rearrangement uses TRBV10-3 and TRBJ2-5; tentatively, D is TRBD1 (6 bases). V gave up 3 bases and J gave up 3 bases, with 14 bases separating them. CDR1 and CDR2 (germline): ENHRY, SYGVKD. The CDR3 has 15 amino acids. The CDR3 DNA reads TGTGCCATCAGTGACCCCAGCAGGGGTGAAGAGACCCAGTACTTC. It specifies CAISDPSRGEETQYF.

The CDR3 nucleotides are TGTGCCAGCTCATCCGCGGGGGGACCGTACGAGCAGTACTTC. Translating gives CASSSAGGPYEQYF. This sequence joins TRBV18 and TRBJ2-7; 8 bases agree with TRBD2. The CDR3 runs to 14 residues. V trimming: 5 bases; J trimming: 4 bases; junction bases outside the gene matches: 7. The germline CDR1 and CDR2 sequences are KGHSH and LQKENI.

The count of this clone is one. The chain recombines TRBV4-1 with TRBJ2-3; 7 nucleotides agree with TRBD2. Trimming at V came to 2 bases and at J to 0 bases, leaving 5 bases not matched to a gene. Germline V gene data show CDR1 as MGHRA and CDR2 as YSYEKL. The CDR3 loop spans 16 amino acids. In DNA, the CDR3 is TGCGCCAGCAGCCAATTCCCGGGGGGAAGCACAGATACGCAGTATTTT. This sequence encodes CASSQFPGGSTDTQYF.

The chain employs TRBV19 and TRBJ1-5, with a possible D match to TRBD1 (6 bases). V was trimmed by 7 bases and J by 3 bases, leaving 16 bases between them. The germline V gene has CDR1 LNHDA and CDR2 SQIVND (reference sequence). The CDR3 length is 15 residues. CDR3 coding DNA: TGTGCCAGTAAAAGACAGGTGCCGGCCAATCAGCCCCAGCATTTT. Protein: CASKRQVPANQPQHF.

CDR3 amino acids: CASSFVRDSPYEQYF. The CDR3 DNA is TGTGCCAGCAGCTTCGTCCGGGACAGCCCCTACGAGCAGTACTTC. The chain is built from TRBV7-9 and TRBJ2-7; 7 nucleotides line up with TRBD1. Trimming took 3 bases from V and 2 from J; bases not matched to a gene: 7. Germline assignment: CDR1 SEHNR and CDR2 FQNEAQ (reference sequence). CDR3 size: 15 residues.

The genes are TRBV19 and TRBJ1-1; D gene ambiguous. V gave up 3 bases and J gave up 1 base, with 6 bases separating them. Germline V gives CDR1 LNHDA, CDR2 SQIVND (reference sequence). The CDR3 covers 13 residues. In DNA form, the CDR3 reads TGTGCCAGTAGTATTAACAGGAACACTGAAGCTTTCTTT. This gives the protein CASSINRNTEAFF.

The count of this clone is one. The chain has TRBV6-5 and TRBJ2-7; 9 bases map to TRBD2. CDR3 length: 15 residues. The V gene's germline CDR1 is MNHEY and CDR2 SVGAGI. After removal of 6 bases from V and 3 bases from J, the junction contained 9 bases not matched to a gene. In nucleotides, the CDR3 is TGTGCCAGCAGGCAAAAGCGGGGGGACCACTACGAGCAGTACTTC. Translating it yields CASRQKRGDHYEQYF.

This clone occurred once. The same CDR3 arises from other DNA sequences in this sample as well. The rearrangement links TRBV27 to TRBJ2-2; D unclear. The V gene lost 6 bases and the J gene lost 1 base, with 3 bases spanning the gap. The germline gives CDR1 MNHEY, CDR2 SMNVEV (reference sequence). The CDR3 runs 12 residues. CDR3 amino acids: CASRRNTGELFF. CDR3 sequence (DNA): TGTGCCAGCAGGCGGAACACCGGGGAGCTGTTTTTT.

The rearrangement uses TRBV25-1 and TRBJ2-5, with 8 nucleotides matching TRBD2. Germline CDR1 is MGHDK and CDR2 is SYGVNS. The CDR3 spans 15 residues. The junction had 9 bases not matched to a gene; V was cut back by 8 bases and J by 1 base. The CDR3 coding sequence is TGTGCCAGCTCCTTTGCGGGGGGCTCCCAAGAGACCCAGTACTTC. It translates to CASSFAGGSQETQYF.

The V call is TRBV6-5, the J call TRBJ2-1; D perhaps matches TRBD2 (5 bases). Germline assignment: CDR1 MNHEY and CDR2 SVGAGI. The CDR3 extends over 14 amino acids. With 0 bases removed from V and 7 bases from J, the gap between germline ends came to 10 bases. The CDR3 spells CASSYSVLENEQFF. Here the CDR3 DNA reads TGTGCCAGCAGTTACTCAGTACTAGAGAATGAGCAGTTCTTC.

This chain connects TRBV2 to TRBJ2-3; 7 positions agree with TRBD1. This CDR3 region has 16 residues. The J segment lost 0 bases and the V segment lost 10 bases, leaving 13 bases of the junction unmatched. Germline V gives CDR1 SNHLY, CDR2 FYNNEI. For the CDR3, the DNA is TGTGCCAATAACTTCCCTGGGACAGCTAGCACAGATACGCAGTATTTT. Its translation: CANNFPGTASTDTQYF.

The chain has TRBV5-4 and TRBJ2-5; 11 bases fit TRBD2. There are 17 residues in the CDR3. The ends lost 4 bases at V and 1 base at J; junction bases unmatched: 9. Germline CDR1 reads SGHNT; CDR2 reads YYREEE (reference sequence). For the CDR3, the DNA is TGTGCCAGCAGCGCACCCGGGACTAGCGGCCGCCAAGAGACCCAGTACTTC. Translating it yields CASSAPGTSGRQETQYF. Together with reference TRBV5-4 and TRBJ2-5, the CDR3 gives the full variable domain: ETGVTQSPTHLIKTRGQQVTLRCSSQSGHNTVSWYQQALGQGPQFIFQYYREEENGRGNFPPRFSGLQFPNYSSELNVNALELDDSALYLCASSAPGTSGRQETQYFGPGTRLLVL.

This chain links TRBV6-1 with TRBJ2-7; the match to TRBD1 covers 8 bases. V trimming: 6 bases; J trimming: 2 bases; junction bases outside the gene matches: 6. CDR3 length: 14 residues. Germline lookup yields CDR1 MNHNS and CDR2 SASEGT. DNA for the CDR3: TGTGCCAGCAGACGACAGGGGTTCGCCTACGAGCAGTACTTC. It yields the protein CASRRQGFAYEQYF.

The chain carries TRBV19 and TRBJ2-7; 8 bases match TRBD1. Germline CDR1 LNHDA, CDR2 SQIVND (reference sequence). J gave up 2 bases and V 4 bases, and 4 bases lay outside the gene matches. The CDR3 consists of 14 residues. The CDR3 DNA reads TGTGCCAGTAGTAGTGGCAGGGGGCCCTACGAGCAGTACTTC. Encoded protein: CASSSGRGPYEQYF.

The chain couples TRBV6-6 to TRBJ1-3; no clear D. The CDR3 runs to 14 residues. Germline V gene data show CDR1 as MNHNY and CDR2 as SVGAGI (reference sequence). Between the trimmed V and J ends, which lost 5 bases and 8 bases, there was a span of 16 bases. As DNA, the CDR3 is TGTGCCAGCAGTCTCCGGGAGGCTGAGTACACCATATATTTT. Protein sequence: CASSLREAEYTIYF.

CDR3 protein: CASSPGAFGEGRRGREQYF. The CDR3 DNA reads as TGTGCCAGTAGTCCAGGTGCCTTCGGGGAGGGCCGGCGGGGACGCGAGCAGTACTTC. The chain is built from TRBV19 and TRBJ2-7; TRBD2 aligns across 7 bases. V dropped 5 bases and J dropped 6; count of bases not matched to a gene: 25. The CDR3 runs 19 residues. Germline CDR1 is LNHDA and CDR2 is SQIVND (reference sequence).

The J gene is TRBJ2-5, the V gene TRBV5-4; 9 nucleotides agree with TRBD1. This CDR3 has 15 residues. V lost 2 bases and J lost 5; bases outside the gene matches: 7. In germline, CDR1 is SGHNT, CDR2 YYREEE (reference sequence). CDR3 DNA: TGTGCCAGCAGCTTCCCGGGGACAGGGCAGGAGACCCAGTACTTC. This sequence encodes CASSFPGTGQETQYF.